This is a list of T cell receptor beta chains from one sample in a study of T cell responses to AZD1222 COVID-19 vaccine. Clones were read by immunoSEQ multiplex PCR, and TCRdb kept only the in-frame ones, dropping some. The sample has around 130,000 clones, about 89% seen once. The source material was peripheral blood, sampled on day 0 of AZD1222 vaccination. The receptors were sampled from an adult in good health. Both conserved end residues are part of each CDR3. The D gene is left open where the match is weak. Size is omitted from some rows. Given values are once, few, many or a class for expanded clones.

>TRBV6-5|13|TRBD2|TRBJ2-3|-
CASNPREADTQYF
TGTGCCAGCAACCCGCGGGAGGCAGATACGCAGTATTTT
>TRBV7-2|15|TRBD1|TRBJ1-2|-
CASSLNSGGHYGYTF
TGTGCCAGCAGCTTAAACTCAGGGGGACACTATGGCTACACCTTC
>TRBV9|15|-|TRBJ2-3|-
CASSAGADFTDTQYF
TGTGCCAGCAGCGCCGGAGCAGACTTCACAGATACGCAGTATTTT
>TRBV6-4|14|-|TRBJ1-5|once
CASLGSGSNQPQHF
TGTGCCAGCCTGGGATCGGGTAGCAATCAGCCCCAGCATTTT
>TRBV12-3/TRBV12-4|13|-|TRBJ1-3|once
CAGRGVTGNTIYF
TGTGCCGGACGGGGGGTAACTGGAAACACCATATATTTT
>TRBV24-1|17|-|TRBJ1-1|few
CATSDCSGGRFKTEAFF
TGTGCCACCAGTGATTGTTCGGGGGGGCGGTTTAAGACTGAAGCTTTCTTT
>TRBV14|19|TRBD1|TRBJ2-7|once
CASSQDRLLRDRGAYEQYF
TGTGCCAGCAGCCAAGATCGTCTCCTCCGGGACAGGGGGGCCTACGAGCAGTACTTC
>TRBV12-3/TRBV12-4|13|-|TRBJ2-5|-
CASSFWRQETQYF
TGTGCCAGCAGTTTTTGGAGGCAAGAGACCCAGTACTTC
>TRBV6-2/TRBV6-3|16|TRBD1|TRBJ1-5|-
CASSQARTGGNQPQHF
TGTGCCAGCAGCCAGGCCCGGACAGGGGGCAATCAGCCCCAGCATTTT
>TRBV28|10|-|TRBJ2-3|-
CASGPDTQYF
TGTGCCAGCGGCCCAGATACGCAGTATTTT
>TRBV6-5|15|TRBD1|TRBJ1-1|-
CASRGGIQMGTEAFF
TGTGCCAGCAGAGGGGGCATCCAGATGGGTACTGAAGCTTTCTTT
>TRBV3-1/TRBV3-2|15|-|TRBJ1-1|-
CASSQQGRGGTEAFF
TGTGCCAGCAGCCAACAGGGGCGCGGCGGCACTGAAGCTTTCTTT
>TRBV9|13|-|TRBJ1-1|-
CASSPTQGSEAFF
TGTGCCAGCAGCCCCACCCAGGGGTCTGAAGCTTTCTTT
>TRBV6-5|14|-|TRBJ1-2|-
CASSYSPLGYGYTF
TGTGCCAGCAGTTACTCACCCCTGGGCTATGGCTACACCTTC
>TRBV4-1|18|-|TRBJ2-5|-
CASSQESRKAGTQETQYF
TGCGCCAGCAGCCAAGAATCACGTAAGGCAGGGACCCAAGAGACCCAGTACTTC
>TRBV7-9|14|TRBD1|TRBJ1-2|once
CAEYRVGQNYGYTF
TGTGCCGAATACCGAGTGGGACAGAACTATGGCTACACCTTC
>TRBV18|16|-|TRBJ2-2|once
CASSLRAREVTGELFF
TGTGCCAGCTCACTTCGGGCCCGCGAGGTTACCGGGGAGCTGTTTTTT
>TRBV30|15|-|TRBJ1-2|once
CAWKGLREANYGYTF
TGTGCCTGGAAAGGGTTGAGGGAGGCTAACTATGGCTACACCTTC
>TRBV9|14|-|TRBJ1-1|-
CASSPGVTSPKAFF
TGTGCCAGCAGCCCAGGGGTCACAAGCCCTAAAGCTTTCTTT
>TRBV29-1|16|TRBD1|TRBJ1-3|-
CSVEFRDSHSGNTIYF
TGCAGCGTTGAATTCCGGGACAGCCACTCTGGAAACACCATATATTTT
>TRBV5-1|15|TRBD1|TRBJ2-3|-
CASSLAGGAPDTQYF
TGCGCCAGCAGCTTGGCAGGGGGCGCTCCAGATACGCAGTATTTT
>TRBV19|14|-|TRBJ1-5|-
CASSISWGDQPQHF
TGTGCCAGTAGTATATCGTGGGGGGACCAGCCCCAGCATTTT
>TRBV30|14|-|TRBJ1-5|-
CAWRGGTENQPQHF
TGTGCCTGGAGGGGCGGGACGGAGAATCAGCCCCAGCATTTT
>TRBV6-5|15|TRBD1|TRBJ2-6|-
CASKGQSSGANVLTF
TGTGCCAGCAAGGGACAGAGCTCTGGGGCCAACGTCCTGACTTTC
>TRBV7-9|14|-|TRBJ2-7|-
CASTGSGDSYEQYF
TGTGCCAGCACCGGGTCCGGGGATTCCTACGAGCAGTACTTC
>TRBV9|15|TRBD1|TRBJ1-4|-
CASSVVGGGDEKLFF
TGTGCCAGCAGCGTAGTAGGGGGCGGAGATGAAAAACTGTTTTTT
>TRBV5-1|15|-|TRBJ1-1|-
CASSLGGGMNTEAFF
TGCGCCAGCAGCTTGGGAGGAGGTATGAACACTGAAGCTTTCTTT
>TRBV11-3|15|-|TRBJ2-2|-
CASSLGGAGTGELFF
TGTGCCAGCAGCCTGGGGGGGGCGGGGACCGGGGAGCTGTTTTTT
>TRBV3-1/TRBV3-2|18|-|TRBJ1-1|-
CASSQDTGAQALNTEAFF
TGTGCCAGCAGCCAAGACACCGGGGCCCAGGCCCTGAACACTGAAGCTTTCTTT
>TRBV19|17|TRBD1|TRBJ1-5|-
CASSQIQGTGGNQPQHF
TGTGCCAGTAGTCAAATACAAGGGACAGGGGGCAATCAGCCCCAGCATTTT
>TRBV14|14|TRBD1|TRBJ1-1|-
CASSQEGRGRGAFF
TGTGCCAGCAGCCAAGAGGGCAGGGGGCGAGGAGCTTTCTTT
>TRBV19|12|-|TRBJ1-6|-
CAIQDRNSPLHF
TGTGCCATCCAGGACAGAAATTCACCCCTCCACTTT
>TRBV2|14|-|TRBJ1-1|-
CARTAAGQYTEAFF
TGTGCCAGAACCGCCGCCGGACAGTACACTGAAGCTTTCTTT
>TRBV5-1|15|-|TRBJ1-2|-
CASSRGTGANYGYTF
TGCGCCAGCAGCAGAGGGACGGGGGCTAACTATGGCTACACCTTC
>TRBV7-9|12|-|TRBJ1-6|few
CASGPTMSPLHF
TGTGCCAGTGGACCGACTATGTCACCCCTCCACTTT
>TRBV28|14|TRBD1|TRBJ1-1|-
CASTRQGRDTEAFF
TGTGCCAGCACTAGACAGGGTCGGGACACTGAAGCTTTCTTT
>TRBV5-1|17|-|TRBJ2-1|few
CASSLRGPGQGYNEQFF
TGCGCCAGCAGCTTGCGGGGCCCCGGGCAGGGTTACAATGAGCAGTTCTTC
>TRBV30|14|-|TRBJ1-2|-
CAWSSGTAAGGYTF
TGTGCCTGGAGTTCCGGGACGGCCGCAGGGGGCTACACCTTC
>TRBV7-7|16|-|TRBJ2-5|-
CASSLSFDRHQETQYF
TGTGCTAGCAGCTTAAGTTTCGACAGGCATCAAGAGACCCAGTACTTC
>TRBV30|15|TRBD2|TRBJ2-7|-
CALFGGRAFTGEQYF
TGTGCCCTATTCGGCGGGAGGGCCTTTACGGGAGAGCAGTACTTC
>TRBV18|16|-|TRBJ2-5|-
CASSPRLAPQQETQYF
TGTGCCAGCTCACCACGGCTAGCCCCCCAACAAGAGACCCAGTACTTC
>TRBV30|13|-|TRBJ1-4|-
CAWNPATNEKLFF
TGTGCCTGGAACCCTGCAACTAATGAAAAACTGTTTTTT
>TRBV9|16|-|TRBJ2-2|-
CASSAQGQPNTGELFF
TGTGCCAGCAGCGCTCAGGGACAACCGAACACCGGGGAGCTGTTTTTT
>TRBV3-1/TRBV3-2|14|-|TRBJ2-7|-
CASSQDWATYEQYF
TGTGCCAGCAGCCAAGATTGGGCGACCTACGAGCAGTACTTC
>TRBV7-8|14|-|TRBJ2-1|-
CASSPKRTLDEQFF
TGTGCCAGCAGCCCCAAGCGGACGTTGGATGAGCAGTTCTTC
>TRBV27|13|-|TRBJ2-3|-
CASSSMNLDTQYF
TGTGCCAGCAGTTCTATGAATTTGGATACGCAGTATTTT
>TRBV5-1|14|TRBD2|TRBJ2-3|-
CASSSQRETDTQYF
TGCGCCAGCAGCTCCCAGCGGGAGACAGATACGCAGTATTTT
>TRBV19|12|-|TRBJ2-7|-
CASIYRENEQYF
TGTGCCAGTATTTACAGGGAAAACGAGCAGTACTTC
>TRBV30|15|-|TRBJ1-5|-
CAWSEALLGNQPQHF
TGTGCCTGGAGTGAAGCTTTACTGGGCAATCAGCCCCAGCATTTT
>TRBV18|14|-|TRBJ1-1|-
CASSPTGESTEAFF
TGTGCCAGCTCACCAACCGGGGAGAGCACTGAAGCTTTCTTT
>TRBV7-2|14|TRBD1|TRBJ1-5|-
CASSLDRGSQPQHF
TGTGCCAGCAGCTTAGACAGGGGAAGTCAGCCCCAGCATTTT
>TRBV10-2|14|-|TRBJ1-1|-
CAITSGGRSTEAFF
TGCGCCATCACCTCGGGGGGTAGAAGCACTGAAGCTTTCTTT
>TRBV29-1|11|-|TRBJ2-2|-
CSVEDYGELFF
TGCAGCGTTGAAGATTACGGGGAGCTGTTTTTT